The 30 T cell receptor beta chains given below trace back to one sample, sequenced in a study of T cell responses to AZD1222 COVID-19 vaccine. Method: immunoSEQ multiplex PCR; TCRdb's copy keeps in-frame clones and lacks some. This sample has around 120,000 clones, with around nine tenths found just once. Here the sequenced sample was peripheral blood, taken on day 0 of AZD1222 vaccination. All receptors come from an adult in good health.

This chain uses TRBV11-2 with TRBJ2-7; D gene uncertain. The CDR3 has 11 residues. Trimming shortened V by 7 bases and J by 7 bases, and 11 bases separated the two germline ends. CDR1 and CDR2 from the germline V gene are SGHAT and FQNNGV. The CDR3 DNA reads as TGTGCCAGCACTCTCAGGCGGGAGCAGTACTTC. It codes for CASTLRREQYF. The full variable domain, rest sourced from reference TRBV11-2 and TRBJ2-7, is EAGVAQSPRYKIIEKRQSVAFWCNPISGHATLYWYQQILGQGPKLLIQFQNNGVVDDSQLPKDRFSAERLKGVDSTLKIQPAKLEDSAVYLCASTLRREQYFGPGTRLTVT.

The V gene is TRBV6-5, the J gene TRBJ2-7; D gene uncertain. V was clipped by 5 bases and J by 3 bases, with 17 bases between them. The germline CDR1 and CDR2 sequences are MNHEY and SVGAGI. This CDR3 has 15 amino acids. CDR3 nucleotide sequence: TGTGCCAGCAGTCCTATCGGTGGACCATTCTACGAGCAGTACTTC. Amino acids: CASSPIGGPFYEQYF.

The chain recombines TRBV12-3 or TRBV12-4 with TRBJ1-3; D is unresolved. This CDR3 has 12 residues. Trimming took 3 bases from V and 4 from J, leaving 4 bases between them. CDR3 DNA sequence: TGTGCCAGCAGTTTCGCCGGAAACACCATATATTTT. As protein: CASSFAGNTIYF.

The gene calls are TRBV5-1 and TRBJ2-7, with D maybe TRBD2 (6 bases). CDR3 length: 15 residues. Germline values: CDR1 SGHRS, CDR2 YFSETQ. V was shortened by 0 bases and J by 3 bases, with 13 bases between the two germline ends. CDR3 in DNA: TGCGCCAGCAGCTTGGAGCGGGCCATCTACTACGAGCAGTACTTC. This translates into CASSLERAIYYEQYF.

V gene TRBV5-1 combines with J gene TRBJ1-4; unclear D gene. The germline V gene encodes CDR1 SGHRS and CDR2 YFSETQ. V lost 1 base, J lost 3 bases, and 7 bases lay in between. The CDR3 covers 14 residues. The CDR3 region is CASSLRDANEKLFF. The CDR3 DNA sequence: TGCGCCAGCAGCTTGCGTGACGCTAATGAAAAACTGTTTTTT.

The chain employs TRBV27 and TRBJ2-3, with 7 positions matching TRBD2. The CDR3 totals 15 residues. V trimming: 6 bases; J trimming: 2 bases; junction bases outside the gene matches: 8. Looked up from germline, CDR1 is MNHEY and CDR2 is SMNVEV (reference sequence). The CDR3 sequence: CASRASGDYTDTQYF. Here the CDR3 DNA reads TGTGCCAGCAGGGCTAGCGGAGATTACACAGATACGCAGTATTTT.

V is TRBV21-1 and J is TRBJ2-7; the table's D call TRBD1 went unverified against the DNA. TRBV21-1 is given as a pseudogene. CDR3 length: 16 amino acids. The CDR3 DNA follows: TGTGCCAGCAGCACCCAACACAGGGGACCTCCCTACGAGCAGTACTTC. It translates to CASSTQHRGPPYEQYF.

This rearrangement joins TRBV6-1 to TRBJ2-7; the D gene could be TRBD1 or TRBD2 (6 bases each). V lost 2 bases and J lost 6, with 14 bases in between. Germline assignment: CDR1 MNHNS and CDR2 SASEGT. This CDR3 is 14 amino acids long. Here the CDR3 DNA reads TGTGCCAGCAGTGAAAGGGCGGAGGGGGGCGAGCAGTACTTC. It translates to CASSERAEGGEQYF.

About this clone itself: The same CDR3 also results from other DNA sequences found in this sample. The chain couples TRBV18 to TRBJ1-5; a weak D match, TRBD1 (5 bases). Germline-derived CDR1 and CDR2 are KGHSH and LQKENI. V was shortened by 2 bases and J by 5 bases, with 7 bases between the two germline ends. The CDR3 covers 13 residues. The CDR3 bases are TGTGCCAGCTCACCAGGGGCAGATCAGCCCCAGCATTTT. Protein sequence: CASSPGADQPQHF.

The J gene is TRBJ1-2, the V gene TRBV12-3 or TRBV12-4, with a possible D match to TRBD1 (5 bases). The ends were cut back, 7 bases at V and 4 bases at J, with 13 bases in the middle. The CDR3 runs 13 residues. CDR3 protein: CASITIGAYGYTF. CDR3 sequence (DNA): TGTGCCAGCATTACTATTGGGGCCTATGGCTACACCTTC.

The chain joins TRBV5-1 to TRBJ1-1; tentatively, D is TRBD1 (5 bases). The CDR3 length is 14 residues. V was trimmed by 2 bases and J by 5 bases, leaving 13 bases between them. CDR1 SGHRS and CDR2 YFSETQ come from the germline V gene. For the CDR3, the DNA is TGCGCCAGCAGCTTCCGGGCCGAGGGGACTGAAGCTTTCTTT. Its translation: CASSFRAEGTEAFF. The full variable domain, completed using reference TRBV5-1 and TRBJ1-1, is KAGVTQTPRYLIKTRGQQVTLSCSPISGHRSVSWYQQTPGQGLQFLFEYFSETQRNKGNFPGRFSGRQFSNSRSEMNVSTLELGDSALYLCASSFRAEGTEAFFGQGTRLTVV.

The genes are TRBV7-8 and TRBJ2-1; D remains ambiguous. This CDR3 has 12 amino acids. Trimming removed 1 base at V and 6 bases at J, with 4 bases between. Germline V lookup: CDR1 SGHVS, CDR2 FQNEAQ. CDR3: CASSLVGNEQFF. The CDR3 nucleotides read TGTGCCAGCAGCTTAGTGGGCAATGAGCAGTTCTTC. Drawing the rest from reference TRBV7-8 and TRBJ2-1, the complete variable domain is GAGVSQSPRYKVAKRGQDVALRCDPISGHVSLFWYQQALGQGPEFLTYFQNEAQLDKSGLPSDRFFAERPEGSVSTLKIQRTQQEDSAVYLCASSLVGNEQFFGPGTRLTVL.

The chain uses TRBV7-9 and TRBJ2-7; D is ambiguous. The V gene's germline CDR1 is SEHNR and CDR2 FQNEAQ (reference sequence). The CDR3 runs 13 residues. Trimming took 1 base from V and 5 from J, leaving 9 bases between them. CDR3 amino acids: CASSLGPKDEQYF. In DNA, the CDR3 is TGTGCCAGCAGCTTAGGGCCGAAGGACGAGCAGTACTTC.

This chain links TRBV2 with TRBJ1-1; D might be TRBD1 (6 bases). This CDR3 is 14 amino acids long. Trimming removed 4 bases at V and 2 bases at J, with 11 bases between. CDR1 is SNHLY and CDR2 is FYNNEI in the germline V gene. The CDR3 DNA reads TGTGCCAGCAGTGGGGTACAGGGAAACACTGAAGCTTTCTTT. Its protein is CASSGVQGNTEAFF.

This rearrangement joins TRBV2 to TRBJ1-1; TRBD1 aligns across 7 bases. The V gene end was trimmed by 7 bases and the J gene end by 5 bases; junction bases not matched to a gene: 7. The CDR3 is 13 amino acids. Germline assignment: CDR1 SNHLY and CDR2 FYNNEI. CDR3 nucleotides: TGTGCCAGCACCACAGGGGCGGGAACTGAAGCTTTCTTT. Translated: CASTTGAGTEAFF. Full variable domain (outside the CDR3, taken from reference TRBV2 and TRBJ1-1): EPEVTQTPSHQVTQMGQEVILRCVPISNHLYFYWYRQILGQKVEFLVSFYNNEISEKSEIFDDQFSVERPDGSNFTLKIRSTKLEDSAMYFCASTTGAGTEAFFGQGTRLTVV.

The chain joins TRBV7-7 to TRBJ2-5; D is unresolved. The V end was cut by 4 bases, the J end by 0 bases, with 9 bases between. CDR1 is SSHAT, CDR2 FNYEAQ, per germline (reference sequence). The CDR3 runs 14 residues. CDR3 bases: TGTGCCAGCAGCTCCCCGGGCTACCAAGAGACCCAGTACTTC. It encodes CASSSPGYQETQYF.

Points on this clone: One end of the junction varies from germline; a read error may be responsible. This chain uses TRBV9 with TRBJ1-4; D not resolved. Germline V lookup: CDR1 SGDLS, CDR2 YYNGEE. The CDR3 has 16 amino acids. The CDR3 loop is CASSVGGGELNEKLFF. Written as DNA, the CDR3 is TGTGCCAGCAGCGTAGGAGGAGGAGAACTTAATGAAAAGCTGTTTTTT. The variable domain in full, completed from reference TRBV9 and TRBJ1-4, reads DSGVTQTPKHLITATGQRVTLRCSPRSGDLSVYWYQQSLDQGLQFLIQYYNGEERAKGNILERFSAQQFPDLHSELNLSSLELGDSALYFCASSVGGGELNEKLFFGSGTQLSVL.

This chain uses TRBV3-1 (or the pseudogene TRBV3-2) with TRBJ2-7; 9 bases are a match to TRBD2. Trimming removed 0 bases from V and 2 bases from J; junction bases left unmatched: 2. Per the germline V gene, CDR1 is LGHDT and CDR2 is YNNKEL (reference sequence). CDR3 length: 15 residues. In DNA form, the CDR3 reads TGTGCCAGCAGCCAAGACCTAGCGGGACCCTACGAGCAGTACTTC. This translates into CASSQDLAGPYEQYF.

This chain joins TRBV15 and TRBJ2-7; TRBD1 matches 10 bases. Trimming took 2 bases from V and 6 from J; bases not matched to a gene: 4. Germline lookup yields CDR1 LNHNV and CDR2 YYDKDF (reference sequence). This CDR3 contains 14 residues. CDR3 residues: CATSRTRTGGEQYF. CDR3 bases: TGTGCCACCAGCAGAACCCGGACAGGGGGCGAGCAGTACTTC.

The chain is built from TRBV7-3 and TRBJ2-3; 8 nucleotides line up with TRBD2. CDR3 size: 16 residues. Germline values: CDR1 SGHTA, CDR2 FQGTGA. The V and J ends lost 5 bases and 1 base, in that order; junction bases with no gene match: 8. The CDR3 sequence is CASSAFRRGGTDTQYF. The CDR3 bases are TGTGCCAGCAGCGCGTTCAGGCGGGGGGGCACAGATACGCAGTATTTT.

The genes are TRBV9 and TRBJ2-1; 8 nucleotides match TRBD2. V was pared by 1 base and J by 4 bases, with 7 bases of the junction left unmatched. Germline CDR1 reads SGDLS; CDR2 reads YYNGEE. The CDR3 consists of 16 residues. CDR3 nucleotides: TGTGCCAGCAGCGTATTGAGCGGGGGACAATACAATGAGCAGTTCTTC. This sequence encodes CASSVLSGGQYNEQFF.

The rearrangement joins TRBV5-6 to TRBJ2-2; D perhaps matches TRBD1 (5 bases). Trimming pared 3 bases from V and 6 bases from J, leaving 18 bases between. The CDR3 totals 16 residues. The germline CDR1 and CDR2 sequences are SGHDT and YYEEEE. The CDR3 DNA follows: TGTGCCAGCAGCTCCCAGGTTCAGGGAAGAGCCGGGGAGCTGTTTTTT. Encoded protein: CASSSQVQGRAGELFF.

The CDR3: CASSSDRVGNTIYF. The CDR3 DNA is TGTGCCAGCAGTTCCGACAGGGTAGGAAACACCATATATTTT. The chain uses TRBV6-5 and TRBJ1-3; 7 bases line up with TRBD1. With 4 bases clipped from V and 4 bases from J, the junction kept 4 bases outside the gene matches. The CDR3 spans 14 residues. Germline values: CDR1 MNHEY, CDR2 SVGAGI.

The chain carries TRBV18 and TRBJ1-5; tentative D call: TRBD1 (5 bases). This CDR3 is built from 13 residues. The germline V and J ends were trimmed by 3 bases and 7 bases, with 10 bases remaining between them. The germline gives CDR1 KGHSH, CDR2 LQKENI. CDR3 region: CASSPGDEQPQHF. DNA for the CDR3: TGTGCCAGCTCACCCGGGGACGAGCAGCCCCAGCATTTT.

The rearrangement joins TRBV5-1 to TRBJ2-2, with 8 bases fitting TRBD2. This CDR3 is built from 16 residues. V shed 6 bases, J shed 6 bases, and the junction held 13 bases outside the gene matches. Germline V lookup: CDR1 SGHRS, CDR2 YFSETQ. Here the CDR3 reads CASTPNGGGIAGELFF. The CDR3 nucleotides are TGCGCCAGCACCCCGAACGGGGGGGGAATCGCCGGGGAGCTGTTTTTT.

The chain has TRBV5-8 and TRBJ1-5; perhaps TRBD1 as D (5 bases). V lost 4 bases and J 0 bases, leaving 11 bases between the germline ends. CDR1 is SGHTS, CDR2 YDEGEE, per germline. CDR3 size: 15 residues. This chain's CDR3 is CASSPWGDSNQPQHF. The CDR3 DNA reads TGTGCCAGCAGCCCCTGGGGGGATAGCAATCAGCCCCAGCATTTT.

The chain has TRBV5-3 and TRBJ1-6; tentative D call: TRBD1 (6 bases). TRBV5-3 is designated an ORF whose function remains uncertain. This CDR3 is built from 14 residues. V dropped 8 bases and J dropped 7 bases, with 16 bases sitting between them. The DNA for the CDR3 is TGTGCCAGGCGGGGGGCGCGTAAGAATTCACCCCTCCACTTT. Its protein is CARRGARKNSPLHF.

This clone was detected only once. The chain couples TRBV10-2 to TRBJ2-1; possibly TRBD1 for D (6 bases). The V and J ends lost 6 bases and 3 bases respectively, with 15 bases between them. Germline CDR1 and CDR2: WSHSY and SAAADI. The CDR3 runs to 15 residues. This CDR3 reads CASSQGQNFYNEQFF. In DNA, the CDR3 is TGCGCCAGCAGCCAAGGACAGAATTTCTACAATGAGCAGTTCTTC.

This clone was seen more than once but under ten times. This chain connects TRBV18 to TRBJ2-5; TRBD2 aligns across 8 bases. In germline, CDR1 is KGHSH, CDR2 LQKENI. CDR3 length equals 16 residues. V gave up 1 base and J gave up 2 bases; unmatched junction bases: 6. The CDR3 sequence: CASSPRPAGVQETQYF. CDR3 DNA sequence: TGTGCCAGCTCACCACGCCCAGCGGGGGTACAAGAGACCCAGTACTTC.

The rearrangement links TRBV2 to TRBJ1-2, with TRBD1 as a possible D gene (6 bases). V dropped 6 bases and J dropped 0 bases, with 8 bases sitting between them. Germline lookup yields CDR1 SNHLY and CDR2 FYNNEI. The CDR3 sequence is 13 residues long. CDR3 sequence: CASRRGTNYGYTF. The DNA of the CDR3 is TGTGCCAGCAGGAGGGGGACTAACTATGGCTACACCTTC. Full variable domain (outside the CDR3, taken from reference TRBV2 and TRBJ1-2): EPEVTQTPSHQVTQMGQEVILRCVPISNHLYFYWYRQILGQKVEFLVSFYNNEISEKSEIFDDQFSVERPDGSNFTLKIRSTKLEDSAMYFCASRRGTNYGYTFGSGTRLTVV.